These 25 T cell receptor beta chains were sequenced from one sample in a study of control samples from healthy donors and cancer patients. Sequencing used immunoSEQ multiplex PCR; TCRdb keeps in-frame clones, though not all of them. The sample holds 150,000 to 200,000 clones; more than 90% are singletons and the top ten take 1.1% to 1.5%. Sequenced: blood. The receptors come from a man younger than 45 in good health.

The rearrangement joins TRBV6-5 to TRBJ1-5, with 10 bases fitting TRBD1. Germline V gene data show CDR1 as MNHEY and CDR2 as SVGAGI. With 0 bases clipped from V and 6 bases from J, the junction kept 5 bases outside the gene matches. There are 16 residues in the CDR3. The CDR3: CASSYSVRDRGQPQHF. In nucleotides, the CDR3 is TGTGCCAGCAGTTACTCGGTGAGGGACAGGGGTCAGCCCCAGCATTTT.

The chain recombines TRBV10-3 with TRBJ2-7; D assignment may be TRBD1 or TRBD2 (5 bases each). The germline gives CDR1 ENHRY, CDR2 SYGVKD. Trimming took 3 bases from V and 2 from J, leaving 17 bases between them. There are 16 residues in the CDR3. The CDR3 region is CAISDGGADNAYEQYF. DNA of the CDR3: TGTGCCATCAGTGACGGAGGAGCGGACAATGCCTACGAGCAGTACTTC.

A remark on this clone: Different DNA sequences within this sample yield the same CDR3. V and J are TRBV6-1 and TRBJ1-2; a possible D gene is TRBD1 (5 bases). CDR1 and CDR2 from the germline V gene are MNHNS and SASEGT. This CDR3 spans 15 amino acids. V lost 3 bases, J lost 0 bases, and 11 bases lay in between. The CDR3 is CASSELTGPNYGYTF. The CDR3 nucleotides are TGTGCCAGCAGTGAGTTAACAGGCCCTAACTATGGCTACACCTTC.

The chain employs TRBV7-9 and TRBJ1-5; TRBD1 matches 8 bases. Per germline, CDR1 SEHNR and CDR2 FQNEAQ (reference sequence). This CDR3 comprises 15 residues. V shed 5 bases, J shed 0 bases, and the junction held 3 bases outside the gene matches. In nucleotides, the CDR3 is TGTGCCAGCAGCGAGACAGGGGATAGCAATCAGCCCCAGCATTTT. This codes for CASSETGDSNQPQHF.

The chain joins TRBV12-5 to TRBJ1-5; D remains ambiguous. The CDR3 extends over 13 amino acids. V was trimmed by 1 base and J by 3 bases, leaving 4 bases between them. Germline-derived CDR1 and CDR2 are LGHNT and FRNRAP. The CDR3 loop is CASGLGYNQPQHF. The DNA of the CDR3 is TGTGCTAGTGGTTTGGGTTACAATCAGCCCCAGCATTTT.

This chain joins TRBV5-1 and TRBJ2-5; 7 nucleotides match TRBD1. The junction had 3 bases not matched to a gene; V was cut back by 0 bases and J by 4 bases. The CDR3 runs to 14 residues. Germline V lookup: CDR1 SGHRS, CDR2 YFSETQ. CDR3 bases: TGCGCCAGCAGCTTGGTAGGGGGCCTAGAGACCCAGTACTTC. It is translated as CASSLVGGLETQYF. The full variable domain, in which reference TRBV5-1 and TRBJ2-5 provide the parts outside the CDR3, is KAGVTQTPRYLIKTRGQQVTLSCSPISGHRSVSWYQQTPGQGLQFLFEYFSETQRNKGNFPGRFSGRQFSNSRSEMNVSTLELGDSALYLCASSLVGGLETQYFGPGTRLLVL.

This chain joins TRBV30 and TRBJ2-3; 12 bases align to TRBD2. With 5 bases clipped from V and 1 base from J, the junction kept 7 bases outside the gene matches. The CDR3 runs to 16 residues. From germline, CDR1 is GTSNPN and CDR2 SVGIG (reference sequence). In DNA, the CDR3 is TGTGCCTGGCACTATAGGACTAGCGGGGGCACAGATACGCAGTATTTT. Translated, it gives CAWHYRTSGGTDTQYF.

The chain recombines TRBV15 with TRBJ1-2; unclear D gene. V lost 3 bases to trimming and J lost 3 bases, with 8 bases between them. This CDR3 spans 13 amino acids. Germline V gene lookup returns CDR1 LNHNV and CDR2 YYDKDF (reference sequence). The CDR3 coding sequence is TGTGCCACCAGCAGGACGACGGACTATGGCTACACCTTC. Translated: CATSRTTDYGYTF.

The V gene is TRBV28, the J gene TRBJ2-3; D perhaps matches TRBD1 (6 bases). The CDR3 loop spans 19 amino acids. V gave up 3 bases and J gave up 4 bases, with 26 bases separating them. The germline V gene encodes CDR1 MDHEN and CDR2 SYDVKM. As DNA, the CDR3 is TGTGCCAGCAGTTTGCCACATCCCGGGGCAGGGGTTGCAGCAGATACGCAGTATTTT. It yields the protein CASSLPHPGAGVAADTQYF.

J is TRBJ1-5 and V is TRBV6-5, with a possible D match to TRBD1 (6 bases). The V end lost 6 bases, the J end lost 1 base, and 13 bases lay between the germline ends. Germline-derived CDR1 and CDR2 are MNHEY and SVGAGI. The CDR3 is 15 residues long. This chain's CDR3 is CASRGDKGSNQPQHF. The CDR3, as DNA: TGTGCCAGCAGAGGGGACAAGGGGAGCAATCAGCCCCAGCATTTT.

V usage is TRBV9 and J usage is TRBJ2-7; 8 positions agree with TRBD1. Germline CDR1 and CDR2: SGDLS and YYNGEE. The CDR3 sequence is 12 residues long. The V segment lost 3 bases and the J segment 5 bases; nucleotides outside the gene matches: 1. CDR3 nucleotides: TGTGCCAGCAGCGCGACAGGGGACGAGCAGTACTTC. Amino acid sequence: CASSATGDEQYF.

DNA for the CDR3: TGTGCCAGCAGCGTTACGACCTACAATGAGCAGTTCTTC. It specifies CASSVTTYNEQFF. This chain links TRBV7-9 with TRBJ2-1; no clear D. V lost 5 bases and J 2 bases, leaving 7 bases between the germline ends. CDR3 length equals 13 residues. Germline CDR1 SEHNR, CDR2 FQNEAQ (reference sequence).

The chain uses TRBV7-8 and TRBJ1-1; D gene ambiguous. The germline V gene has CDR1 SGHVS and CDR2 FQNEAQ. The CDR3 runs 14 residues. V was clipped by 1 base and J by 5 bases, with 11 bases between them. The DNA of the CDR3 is TGTGCCAGCAGCTTAGAGTTGAGCGTAACTGAAGCTTTCTTT. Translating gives CASSLELSVTEAFF. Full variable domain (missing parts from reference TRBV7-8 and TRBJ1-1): GAGVSQSPRYKVAKRGQDVALRCDPISGHVSLFWYQQALGQGPEFLTYFQNEAQLDKSGLPSDRFFAERPEGSVSTLKIQRTQQEDSAVYLCASSLELSVTEAFFGQGTRLTVV.

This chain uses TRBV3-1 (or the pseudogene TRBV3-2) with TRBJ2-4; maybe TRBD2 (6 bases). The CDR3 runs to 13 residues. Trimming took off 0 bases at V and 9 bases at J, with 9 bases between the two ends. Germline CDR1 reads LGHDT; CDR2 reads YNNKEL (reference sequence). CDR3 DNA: TGTGCCAGCAGCCAAGATCGGGACTCCATTCAGTACTTC. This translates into CASSQDRDSIQYF.

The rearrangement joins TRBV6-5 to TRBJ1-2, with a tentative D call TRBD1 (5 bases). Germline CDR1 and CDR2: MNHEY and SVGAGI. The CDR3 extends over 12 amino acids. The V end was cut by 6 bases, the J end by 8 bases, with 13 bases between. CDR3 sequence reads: CASRTGGSGYTF. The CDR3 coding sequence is TGTGCCAGCAGGACGGGGGGGAGCGGCTACACCTTC.

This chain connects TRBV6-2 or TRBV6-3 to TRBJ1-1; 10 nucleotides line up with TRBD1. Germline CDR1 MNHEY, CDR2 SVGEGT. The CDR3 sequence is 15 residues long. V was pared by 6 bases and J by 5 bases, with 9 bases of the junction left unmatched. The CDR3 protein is CASSHDRGRETEAFF. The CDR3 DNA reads TGTGCCAGCAGCCATGACAGGGGGCGCGAGACTGAAGCTTTCTTT.

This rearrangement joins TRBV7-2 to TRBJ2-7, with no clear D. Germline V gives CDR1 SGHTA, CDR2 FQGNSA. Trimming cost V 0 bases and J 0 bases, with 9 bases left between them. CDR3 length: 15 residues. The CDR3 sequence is CASSLAPGNSYEQYF. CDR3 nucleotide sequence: TGTGCCAGCAGCTTAGCCCCAGGAAACTCCTACGAGCAGTACTTC.

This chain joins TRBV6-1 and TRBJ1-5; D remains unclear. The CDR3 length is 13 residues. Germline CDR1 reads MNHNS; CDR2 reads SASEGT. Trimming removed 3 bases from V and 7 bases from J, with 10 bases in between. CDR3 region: CASSERERQPQHF. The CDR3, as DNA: TGTGCCAGCAGTGAGAGGGAAAGGCAGCCCCAGCATTTT.

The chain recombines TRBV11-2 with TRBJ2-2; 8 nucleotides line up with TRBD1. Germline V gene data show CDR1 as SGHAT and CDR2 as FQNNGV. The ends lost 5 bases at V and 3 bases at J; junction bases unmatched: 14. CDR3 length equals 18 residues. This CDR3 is CASSPGQGPLSYTGELFF. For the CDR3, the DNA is TGTGCCAGCAGCCCCGGACAGGGACCCCTGAGCTACACCGGGGAGCTGTTTTTT.

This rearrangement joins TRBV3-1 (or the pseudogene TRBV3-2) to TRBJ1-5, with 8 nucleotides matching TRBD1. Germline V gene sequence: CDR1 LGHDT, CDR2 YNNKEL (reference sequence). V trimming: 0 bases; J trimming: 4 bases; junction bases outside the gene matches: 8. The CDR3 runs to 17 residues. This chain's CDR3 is CASSQEGGTGGNQPQHF. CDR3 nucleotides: TGTGCCAGCAGCCAAGAGGGGGGGACAGGAGGTAATCAGCCCCAGCATTTT.

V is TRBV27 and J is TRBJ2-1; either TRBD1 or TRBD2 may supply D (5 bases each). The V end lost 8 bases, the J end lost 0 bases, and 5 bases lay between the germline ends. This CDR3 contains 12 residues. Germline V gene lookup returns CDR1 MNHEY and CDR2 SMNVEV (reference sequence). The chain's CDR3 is CASGGSYNEQFF. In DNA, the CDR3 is TGTGCCAGCGGGGGCTCCTACAATGAGCAGTTCTTC.

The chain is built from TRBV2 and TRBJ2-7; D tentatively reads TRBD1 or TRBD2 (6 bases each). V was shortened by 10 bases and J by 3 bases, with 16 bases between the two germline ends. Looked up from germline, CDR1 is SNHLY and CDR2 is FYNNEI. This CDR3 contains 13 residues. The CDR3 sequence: CATGGGFDYEQYF. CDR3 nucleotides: TGTGCCACAGGAGGGGGATTCGACTACGAGCAGTACTTC. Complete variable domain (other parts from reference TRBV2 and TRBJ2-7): EPEVTQTPSHQVTQMGQEVILRCVPISNHLYFYWYRQILGQKVEFLVSFYNNEISEKSEIFDDQFSVERPDGSNFTLKIRSTKLEDSAMYFCATGGGFDYEQYFGPGTRLTVT.

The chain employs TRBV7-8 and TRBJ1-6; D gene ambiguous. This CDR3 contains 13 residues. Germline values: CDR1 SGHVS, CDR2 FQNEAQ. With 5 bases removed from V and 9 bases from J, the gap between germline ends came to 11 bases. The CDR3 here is CASSPPGRSPLHF. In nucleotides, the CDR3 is TGTGCCAGCAGCCCCCCCGGACGTTCACCCCTCCACTTT.

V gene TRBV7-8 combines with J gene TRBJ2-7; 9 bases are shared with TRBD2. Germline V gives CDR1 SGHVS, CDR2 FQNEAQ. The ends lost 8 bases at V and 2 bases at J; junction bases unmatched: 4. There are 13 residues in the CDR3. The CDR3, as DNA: TGTGCCAGCGGACTAGCGCGAACCTACGAGCAGTACTTC. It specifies CASGLARTYEQYF.

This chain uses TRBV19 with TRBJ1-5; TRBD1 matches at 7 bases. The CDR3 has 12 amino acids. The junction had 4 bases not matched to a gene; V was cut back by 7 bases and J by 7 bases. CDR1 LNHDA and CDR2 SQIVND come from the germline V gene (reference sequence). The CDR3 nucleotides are TGTGCCAGTATGGCAGGGGGACAGCCCCAGCATTTT. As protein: CASMAGGQPQHF.